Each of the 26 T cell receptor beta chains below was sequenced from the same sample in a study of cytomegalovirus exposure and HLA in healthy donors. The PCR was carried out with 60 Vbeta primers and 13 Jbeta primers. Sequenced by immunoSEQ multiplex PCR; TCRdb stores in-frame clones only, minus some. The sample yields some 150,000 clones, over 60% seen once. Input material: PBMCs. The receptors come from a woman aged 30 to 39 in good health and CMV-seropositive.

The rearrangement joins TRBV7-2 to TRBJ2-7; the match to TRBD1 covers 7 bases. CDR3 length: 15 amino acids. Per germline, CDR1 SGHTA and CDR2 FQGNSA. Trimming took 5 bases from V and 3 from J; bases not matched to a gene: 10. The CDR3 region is CASSQQTGLRYEQYF. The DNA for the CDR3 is TGTGCCAGCAGCCAGCAGACAGGGCTACGCTACGAGCAGTACTTC.

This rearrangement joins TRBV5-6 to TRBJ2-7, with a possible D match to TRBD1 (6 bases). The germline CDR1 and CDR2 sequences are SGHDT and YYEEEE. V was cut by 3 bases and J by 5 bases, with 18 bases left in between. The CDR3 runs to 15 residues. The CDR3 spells CASSSQGMEPHEQYF. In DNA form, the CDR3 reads TGTGCCAGCAGCTCCCAGGGGATGGAACCACACGAGCAGTACTTC.

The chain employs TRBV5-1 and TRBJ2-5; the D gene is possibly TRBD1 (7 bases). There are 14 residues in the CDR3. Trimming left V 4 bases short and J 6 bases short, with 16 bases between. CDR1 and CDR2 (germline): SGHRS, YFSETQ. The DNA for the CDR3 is TGCGCCAGCAGCCCACGGACAGGACTAAAGACCCAGTACTTC. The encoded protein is CASSPRTGLKTQYF.

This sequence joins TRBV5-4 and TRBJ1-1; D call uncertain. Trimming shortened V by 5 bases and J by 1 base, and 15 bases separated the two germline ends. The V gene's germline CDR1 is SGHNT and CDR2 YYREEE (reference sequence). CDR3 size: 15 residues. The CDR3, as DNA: TGTGCCAGCAGATACGGGAACTCGGGGAACACTGAAGCTTTCTTT. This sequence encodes CASRYGNSGNTEAFF. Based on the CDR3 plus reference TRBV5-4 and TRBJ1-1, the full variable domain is ETGVTQSPTHLIKTRGQQVTLRCSSQSGHNTVSWYQQALGQGPQFIFQYYREEENGRGNFPPRFSGLQFPNYSSELNVNALELDDSALYLCASRYGNSGNTEAFFGQGTRLTVV.

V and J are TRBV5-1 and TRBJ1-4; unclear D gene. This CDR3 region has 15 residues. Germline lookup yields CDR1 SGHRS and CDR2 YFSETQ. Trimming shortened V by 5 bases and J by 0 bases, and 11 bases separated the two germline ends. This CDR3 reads CASSLSGATNEKLFF. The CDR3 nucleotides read TGCGCCAGCAGTTTGTCAGGTGCAACTAATGAAAAACTGTTTTTT.

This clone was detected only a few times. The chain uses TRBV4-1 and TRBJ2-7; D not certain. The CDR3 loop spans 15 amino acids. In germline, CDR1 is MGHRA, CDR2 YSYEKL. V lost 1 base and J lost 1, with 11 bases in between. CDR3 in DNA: TGCGCCAGCAGCCAAGGCCGGCACGGGTCCTACGAGCAGTACTTC. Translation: CASSQGRHGSYEQYF.

CDR3 loop: CASSPRIAGGLDTQYF. DNA for the CDR3: TGTGCCAGCAGCCCAAGAATAGCCGGGGGGCTAGATACGCAGTATTTT. J is TRBJ2-3 and V is TRBV11-2; D may be TRBD2 (7 bases). CDR1 and CDR2 (germline): SGHAT, FQNNGV. V lost 5 bases and J 5 bases, leaving 20 bases between the germline ends. CDR3 length: 16 amino acids.

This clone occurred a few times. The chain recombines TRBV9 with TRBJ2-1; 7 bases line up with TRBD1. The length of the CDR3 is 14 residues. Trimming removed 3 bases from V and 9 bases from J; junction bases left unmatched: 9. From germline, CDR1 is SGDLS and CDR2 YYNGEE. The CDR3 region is CASSEGGGYGEQFF. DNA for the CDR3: TGTGCCAGCAGCGAAGGGGGCGGATATGGTGAGCAGTTCTTC.

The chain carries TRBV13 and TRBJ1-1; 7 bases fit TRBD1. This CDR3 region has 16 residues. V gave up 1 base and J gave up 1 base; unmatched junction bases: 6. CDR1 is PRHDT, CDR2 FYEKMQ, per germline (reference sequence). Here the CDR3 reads CASSLEPGQQNTEAFF. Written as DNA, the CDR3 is TGTGCCAGCAGCTTAGAACCGGGACAGCAGAACACTGAAGCTTTCTTT.

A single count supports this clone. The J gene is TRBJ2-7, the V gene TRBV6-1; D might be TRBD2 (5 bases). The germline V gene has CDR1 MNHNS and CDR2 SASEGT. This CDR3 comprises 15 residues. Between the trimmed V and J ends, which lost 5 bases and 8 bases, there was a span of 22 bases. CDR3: CASSQRAERLGQQYF. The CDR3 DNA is TGTGCCAGCAGTCAGAGGGCGGAACGCCTTGGGCAGCAGTACTTC.

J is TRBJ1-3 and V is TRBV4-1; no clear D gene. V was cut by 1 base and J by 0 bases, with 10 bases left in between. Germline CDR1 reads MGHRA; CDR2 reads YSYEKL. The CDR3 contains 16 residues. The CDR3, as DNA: TGCGCCAGCAGCCAAGTCTGGCGGAGCTCTGGAAACACCATATATTTT. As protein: CASSQVWRSSGNTIYF.

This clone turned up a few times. Here the CDR3 reads CASSQGLHSGTGSGANVLTF. The CDR3 DNA reads as TGTGCCAGCAGCCAAGGATTGCACTCCGGGACAGGGTCTGGGGCCAACGTCCTGACTTTC. This sequence joins TRBV4-2 and TRBJ2-6; 9 bases line up with TRBD1. The CDR3 runs to 20 residues. Germline V lookup: CDR1 LGHNA, CDR2 YNFKEQ. V gave up 1 base and J gave up 1 base; unmatched junction bases: 11.

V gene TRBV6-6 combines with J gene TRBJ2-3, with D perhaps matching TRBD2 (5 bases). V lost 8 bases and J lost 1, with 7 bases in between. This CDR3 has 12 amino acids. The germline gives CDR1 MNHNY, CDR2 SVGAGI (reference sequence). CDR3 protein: CASGRGTDTQYF. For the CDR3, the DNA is TGTGCCAGCGGGCGGGGCACAGATACGCAGTATTTT.

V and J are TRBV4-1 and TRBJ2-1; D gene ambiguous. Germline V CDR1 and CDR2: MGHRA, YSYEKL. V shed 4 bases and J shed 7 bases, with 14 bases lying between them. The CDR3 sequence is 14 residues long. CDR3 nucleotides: TGCGCCAGCAGCCCCCAGGTAATGCTAAATGAGCAGTTCTTC. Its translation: CASSPQVMLNEQFF.

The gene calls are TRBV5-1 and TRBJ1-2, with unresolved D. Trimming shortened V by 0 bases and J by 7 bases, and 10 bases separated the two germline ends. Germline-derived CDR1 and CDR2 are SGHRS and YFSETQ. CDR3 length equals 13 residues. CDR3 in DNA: TGCGCCAGCAGCTTGGTAGTTGATGCTGGCTACACCTTC. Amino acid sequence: CASSLVVDAGYTF.

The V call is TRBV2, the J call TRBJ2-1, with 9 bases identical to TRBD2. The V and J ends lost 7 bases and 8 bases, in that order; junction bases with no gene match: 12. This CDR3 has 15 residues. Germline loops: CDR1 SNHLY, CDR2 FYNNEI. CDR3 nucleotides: TGTGCCAGCACGTTTCGGCGGGGGGGTGGGGATGAGCAGTTCTTC. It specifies CASTFRRGGGDEQFF. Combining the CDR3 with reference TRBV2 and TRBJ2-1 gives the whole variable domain EPEVTQTPSHQVTQMGQEVILRCVPISNHLYFYWYRQILGQKVEFLVSFYNNEISEKSEIFDDQFSVERPDGSNFTLKIRSTKLEDSAMYFCASTFRRGGGDEQFFGPGTRLTVL.

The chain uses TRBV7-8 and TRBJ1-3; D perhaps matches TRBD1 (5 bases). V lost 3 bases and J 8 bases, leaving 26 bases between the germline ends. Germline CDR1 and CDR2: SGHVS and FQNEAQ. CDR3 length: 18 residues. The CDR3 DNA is TGTGCCAGCAGCTTTGAGTGGGGCAGGGAAAAAGGCGACGACACCATATATTTT. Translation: CASSFEWGREKGDDTIYF.

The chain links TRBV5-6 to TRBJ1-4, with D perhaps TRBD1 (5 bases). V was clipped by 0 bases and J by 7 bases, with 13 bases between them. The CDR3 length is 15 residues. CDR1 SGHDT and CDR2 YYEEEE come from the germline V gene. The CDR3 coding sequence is TGTGCCAGCAGCTTGGTCGGGAGGGGTGGTGAAAAACTGTTTTTT. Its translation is CASSLVGRGGEKLFF.

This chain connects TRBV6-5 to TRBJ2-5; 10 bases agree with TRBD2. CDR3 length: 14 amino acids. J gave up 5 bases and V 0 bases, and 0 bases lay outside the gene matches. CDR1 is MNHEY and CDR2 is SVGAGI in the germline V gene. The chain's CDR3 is CASSYSGLAETQYF. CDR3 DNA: TGTGCCAGCAGTTACTCGGGACTAGCGGAGACCCAGTACTTC.

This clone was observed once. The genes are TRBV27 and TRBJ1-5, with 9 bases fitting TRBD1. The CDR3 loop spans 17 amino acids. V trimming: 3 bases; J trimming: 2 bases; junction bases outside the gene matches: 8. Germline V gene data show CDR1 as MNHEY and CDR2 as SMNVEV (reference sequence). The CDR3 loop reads CASSFIGQGSGNQPQHF. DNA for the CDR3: TGTGCCAGCAGTTTTATCGGACAGGGGTCGGGCAATCAGCCCCAGCATTTT.

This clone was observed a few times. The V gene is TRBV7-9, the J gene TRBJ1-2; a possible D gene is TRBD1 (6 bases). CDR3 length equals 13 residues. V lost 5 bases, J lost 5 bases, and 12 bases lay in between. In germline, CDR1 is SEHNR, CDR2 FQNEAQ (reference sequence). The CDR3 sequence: CASSDQGWYGYTF. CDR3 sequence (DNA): TGTGCCAGCAGCGATCAGGGGTGGTATGGCTACACCTTC.

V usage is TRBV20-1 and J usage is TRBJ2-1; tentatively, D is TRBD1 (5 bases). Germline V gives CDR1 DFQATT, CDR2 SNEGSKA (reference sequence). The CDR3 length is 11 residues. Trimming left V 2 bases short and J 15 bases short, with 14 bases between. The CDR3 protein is CSARFGAPWFF. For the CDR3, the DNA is TGCAGTGCTAGATTTGGGGCTCCCTGGTTCTTC.

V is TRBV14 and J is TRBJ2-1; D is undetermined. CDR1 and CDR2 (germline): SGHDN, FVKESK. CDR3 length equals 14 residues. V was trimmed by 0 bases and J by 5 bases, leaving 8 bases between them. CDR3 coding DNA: TGTGCCAGCAGCCAAGAGAACAACCACAATGAGCAGTTCTTC. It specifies CASSQENNHNEQFF.

CDR3 DNA sequence: TGTGCCAGCAGTGGAGATTCACCCCTCCACTTT. Encoded protein: CASSGDSPLHF. The rearrangement joins TRBV6-1 to TRBJ1-6; no firm D call. The CDR3 runs to 11 residues. With 4 bases removed from V and 8 bases from J, the gap between germline ends came to 3 bases. CDR1 MNHNS and CDR2 SASEGT come from the germline V gene.

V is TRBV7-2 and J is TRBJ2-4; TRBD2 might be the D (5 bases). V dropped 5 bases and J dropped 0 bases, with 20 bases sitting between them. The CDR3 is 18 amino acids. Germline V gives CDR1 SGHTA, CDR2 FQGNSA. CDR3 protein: CASSIRETGSIAKNIQYF. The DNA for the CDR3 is TGTGCCAGCAGCATCCGGGAAACGGGTTCCATAGCCAAAAACATTCAGTACTTC. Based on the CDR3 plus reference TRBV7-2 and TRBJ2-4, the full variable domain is GAGVSQSPSNKVTEKGKDVELRCDPISGHTALYWYRQSLGQGLEFLIYFQGNSAPDKSGLPSDRFSAERTGGSVSTLTIQRTQQEDSAVYLCASSIRETGSIAKNIQYFGAGTRLSVL.

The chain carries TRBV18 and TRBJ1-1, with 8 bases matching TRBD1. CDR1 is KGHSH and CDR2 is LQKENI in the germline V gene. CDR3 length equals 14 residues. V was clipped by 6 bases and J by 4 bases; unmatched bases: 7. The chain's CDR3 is CASSRRTGFTEAFF. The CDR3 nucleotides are TGTGCCAGCTCCCGACGGACAGGGTTCACTGAAGCTTTCTTT.